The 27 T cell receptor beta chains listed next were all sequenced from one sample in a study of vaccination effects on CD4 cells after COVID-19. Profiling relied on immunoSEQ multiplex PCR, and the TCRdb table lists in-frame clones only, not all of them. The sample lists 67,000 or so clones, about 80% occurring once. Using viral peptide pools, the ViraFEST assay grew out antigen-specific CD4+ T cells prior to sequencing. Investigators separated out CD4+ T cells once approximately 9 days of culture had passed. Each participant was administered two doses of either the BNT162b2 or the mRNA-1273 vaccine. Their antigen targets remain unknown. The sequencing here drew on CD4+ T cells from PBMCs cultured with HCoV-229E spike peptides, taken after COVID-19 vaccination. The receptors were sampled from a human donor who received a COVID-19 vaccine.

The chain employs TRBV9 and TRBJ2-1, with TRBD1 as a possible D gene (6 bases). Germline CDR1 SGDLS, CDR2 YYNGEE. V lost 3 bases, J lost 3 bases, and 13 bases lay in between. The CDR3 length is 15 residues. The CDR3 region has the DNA TGTGCCAGCAGCGAACAGGGATCTTTCTACAATGAGCAGTTCTTC. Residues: CASSEQGSFYNEQFF.

The CDR3 here is CASSREGSTIYF. Written as DNA, the CDR3 is TGTGCCAGCAGCCGGGAGGGGAGTACCATATATTTT. This chain links TRBV6-5 with TRBJ1-3, with a weak D call TRBD1 (5 bases). The CDR3 is 12 residues long. Trimming took 6 bases from V and 10 from J, leaving 13 bases between them. CDR1 is MNHEY, CDR2 SVGAGI, per germline.

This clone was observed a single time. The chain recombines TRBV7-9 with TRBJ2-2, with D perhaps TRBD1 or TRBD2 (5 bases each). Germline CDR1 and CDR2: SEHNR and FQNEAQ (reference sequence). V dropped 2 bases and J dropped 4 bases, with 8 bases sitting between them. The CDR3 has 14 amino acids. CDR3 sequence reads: CASSLKGTTGELFF. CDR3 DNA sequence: TGTGCCAGCAGCTTAAAAGGGACCACCGGGGAGCTGTTTTTT.

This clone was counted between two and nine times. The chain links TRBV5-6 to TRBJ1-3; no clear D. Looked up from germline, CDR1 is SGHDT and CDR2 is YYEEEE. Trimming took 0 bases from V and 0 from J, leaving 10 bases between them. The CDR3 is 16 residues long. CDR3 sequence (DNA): TGTGCCAGCAGCTTGGGCCCTTCGGGCTCTGGAAACACCATATATTTT. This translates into CASSLGPSGSGNTIYF. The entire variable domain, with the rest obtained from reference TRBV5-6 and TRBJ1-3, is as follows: DAGVTQSPTHLIKTRGQQVTLRCSPKSGHDTVSWYQQALGQGPQFIFQYYEEEERQRGNFPDRFSGHQFPNYSSELNVNALLLGDSALYLCASSLGPSGSGNTIYFGEGSWLTVV.

The chain's CDR3 is CASSMSTNAGNTIYF. The CDR3 nucleotides read TGTGCCAGTAGTATGAGTACAAATGCTGGAAACACCATATATTTT. The chain employs TRBV19 and TRBJ1-3; D is ambiguous. The CDR3 has 15 amino acids. V shed 3 bases and J shed 2 bases, with 11 bases lying between them. Germline loops: CDR1 LNHDA, CDR2 SQIVND (reference sequence).

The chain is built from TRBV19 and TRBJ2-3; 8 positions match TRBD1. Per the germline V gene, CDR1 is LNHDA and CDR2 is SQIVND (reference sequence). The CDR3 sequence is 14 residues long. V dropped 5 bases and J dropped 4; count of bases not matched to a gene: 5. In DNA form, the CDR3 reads TGTGCCAGTAGTCGGGACAGGTCGGCAGATACGCAGTATTTT. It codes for CASSRDRSADTQYF.

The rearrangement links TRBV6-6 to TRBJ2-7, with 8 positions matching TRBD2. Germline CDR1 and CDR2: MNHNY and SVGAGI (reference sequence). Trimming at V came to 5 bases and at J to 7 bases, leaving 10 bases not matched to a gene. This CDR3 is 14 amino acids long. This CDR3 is CASSTGGVRREQYV. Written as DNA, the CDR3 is TGTGCCAGCAGTACCGGGGGGGTTAGAAGGGAGCAGTACGTC.

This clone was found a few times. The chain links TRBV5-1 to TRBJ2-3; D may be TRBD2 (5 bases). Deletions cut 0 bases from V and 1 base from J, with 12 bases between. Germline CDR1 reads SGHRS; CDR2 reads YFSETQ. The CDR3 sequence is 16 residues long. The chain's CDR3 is CASSLVLPEGTDTQYF. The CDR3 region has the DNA TGCGCCAGCAGCTTGGTTCTCCCGGAGGGCACAGATACGCAGTATTTT.

As DNA, the CDR3 is TGCGCCAGCAGCGCGGGACTAGCGGACTTCCAAGAGACCCAGTACTTC. Translating gives CASSAGLADFQETQYF. This chain uses TRBV4-1 with TRBJ2-5, with 11 bases aligning to TRBD2. The CDR3 consists of 16 residues. The germline V gene encodes CDR1 MGHRA and CDR2 YSYEKL. V shed 5 bases, J shed 1 base, and the junction held 6 bases outside the gene matches.

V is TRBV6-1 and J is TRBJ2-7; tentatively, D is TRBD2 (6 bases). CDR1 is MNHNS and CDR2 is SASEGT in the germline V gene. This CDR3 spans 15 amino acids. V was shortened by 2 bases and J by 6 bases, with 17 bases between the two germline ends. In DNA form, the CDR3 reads TGTGCCAGCAGTGAAAACCCGGCGGGGTTTTTCGAGCAGTACGTC. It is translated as CASSENPAGFFEQYV.

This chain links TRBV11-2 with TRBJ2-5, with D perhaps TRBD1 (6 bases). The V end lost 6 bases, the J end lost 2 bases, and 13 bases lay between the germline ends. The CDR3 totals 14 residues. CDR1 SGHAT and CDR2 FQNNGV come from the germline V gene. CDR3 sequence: CASRSGQLQETQYF. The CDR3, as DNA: TGTGCCAGCAGGTCCGGACAGCTGCAAGAGACCCAGTACTTC. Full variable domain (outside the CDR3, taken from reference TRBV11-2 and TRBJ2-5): EAGVAQSPRYKIIEKRQSVAFWCNPISGHATLYWYQQILGQGPKLLIQFQNNGVVDDSQLPKDRFSAERLKGVDSTLKIQPAKLEDSAVYLCASRSGQLQETQYFGPGTRLLVL.

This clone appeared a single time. For the CDR3, the DNA is TGTGCCAGCAGCGCATGGAGCAACACTGAAGCTTTCTTT. This translates into CASSAWSNTEAFF. This chain joins TRBV2 and TRBJ1-1; D gene unclear. This CDR3 has 13 residues. In germline, CDR1 is SNHLY, CDR2 FYNNEI. V lost 6 bases and J 2 bases, leaving 10 bases between the germline ends.

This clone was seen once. The CDR3, as DNA: TGTGCCAGCAGGGTGACAGGGGTGACTAATGAAAAACTGTTTTTT. Its protein product is CASRVTGVTNEKLFF. The V and J genes are TRBV2 and TRBJ1-4; 8 bases fit TRBD1. Germline V gene sequence: CDR1 SNHLY, CDR2 FYNNEI. Trimming at V came to 6 bases and at J to 2 bases, leaving 5 bases not matched to a gene. This CDR3 spans 15 amino acids.

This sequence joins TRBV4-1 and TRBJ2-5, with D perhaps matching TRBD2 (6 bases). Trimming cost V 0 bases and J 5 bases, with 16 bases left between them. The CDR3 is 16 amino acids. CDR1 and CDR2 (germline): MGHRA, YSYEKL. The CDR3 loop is CASSQDRGGLEETQYF. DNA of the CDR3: TGCGCCAGCAGCCAAGATCGTGGAGGGTTAGAGGAGACCCAGTACTTC.

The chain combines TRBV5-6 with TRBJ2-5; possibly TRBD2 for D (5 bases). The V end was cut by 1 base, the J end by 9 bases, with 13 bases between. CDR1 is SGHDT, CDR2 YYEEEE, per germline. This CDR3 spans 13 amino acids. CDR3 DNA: TGTGCCAGCAGCTTGTGGTCTAGCCAGGCCCAGTACTTC. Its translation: CASSLWSSQAQYF.

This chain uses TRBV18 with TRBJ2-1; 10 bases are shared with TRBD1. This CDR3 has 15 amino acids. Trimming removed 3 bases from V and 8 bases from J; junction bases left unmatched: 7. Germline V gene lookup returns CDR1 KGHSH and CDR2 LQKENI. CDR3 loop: CASSPGQGGWDEQFF. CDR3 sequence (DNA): TGTGCCAGCTCACCCGGACAGGGGGGTTGGGATGAGCAGTTCTTC.

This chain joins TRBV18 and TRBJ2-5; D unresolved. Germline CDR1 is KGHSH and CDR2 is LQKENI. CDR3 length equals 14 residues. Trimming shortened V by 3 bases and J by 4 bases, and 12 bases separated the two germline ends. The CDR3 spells CASSPSQVLETQYF. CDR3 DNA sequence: TGTGCCAGCTCACCGTCGCAGGTCCTAGAGACCCAGTACTTC. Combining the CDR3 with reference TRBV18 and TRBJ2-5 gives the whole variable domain NAGVMQNPRHLVRRRGQEARLRCSPMKGHSHVYWYRQLPEEGLKFMVYLQKENIIDESGMPKERFSAEFPKEGPSILRIQQVVRGDSAAYFCASSPSQVLETQYFGPGTRLLVL.

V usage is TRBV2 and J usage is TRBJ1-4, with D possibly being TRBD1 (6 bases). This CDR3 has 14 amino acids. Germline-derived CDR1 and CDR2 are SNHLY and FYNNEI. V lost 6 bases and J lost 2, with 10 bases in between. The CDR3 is CASRPTGTNEKLFF. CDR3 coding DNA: TGTGCCAGCAGGCCCACAGGGACTAATGAAAAACTGTTTTTT.

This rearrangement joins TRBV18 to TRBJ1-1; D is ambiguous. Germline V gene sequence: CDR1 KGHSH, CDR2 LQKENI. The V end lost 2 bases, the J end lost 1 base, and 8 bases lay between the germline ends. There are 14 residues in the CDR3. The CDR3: CASSPVGGNTEAFF. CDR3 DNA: TGTGCCAGCTCACCAGTGGGCGGGAACACTGAAGCTTTCTTT. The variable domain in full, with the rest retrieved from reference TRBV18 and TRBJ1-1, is NAGVMQNPRHLVRRRGQEARLRCSPMKGHSHVYWYRQLPEEGLKFMVYLQKENIIDESGMPKERFSAEFPKEGPSILRIQQVVRGDSAAYFCASSPVGGNTEAFFGQGTRLTVV.

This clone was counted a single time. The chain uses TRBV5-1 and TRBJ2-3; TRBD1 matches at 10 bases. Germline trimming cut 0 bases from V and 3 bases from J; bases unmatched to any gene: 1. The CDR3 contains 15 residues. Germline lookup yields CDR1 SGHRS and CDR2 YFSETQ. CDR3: CASSLEDRGTDTQYF. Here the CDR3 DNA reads TGCGCCAGCAGCTTGGAGGACAGGGGGACAGATACGCAGTATTTT.

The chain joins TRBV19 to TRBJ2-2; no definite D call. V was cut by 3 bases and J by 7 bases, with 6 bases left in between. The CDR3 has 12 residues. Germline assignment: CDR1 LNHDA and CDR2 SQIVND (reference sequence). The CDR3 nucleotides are TGTGCCAGTAGTATTATAGTCGGGGAGCTGTTTTTT. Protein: CASSIIVGELFF.

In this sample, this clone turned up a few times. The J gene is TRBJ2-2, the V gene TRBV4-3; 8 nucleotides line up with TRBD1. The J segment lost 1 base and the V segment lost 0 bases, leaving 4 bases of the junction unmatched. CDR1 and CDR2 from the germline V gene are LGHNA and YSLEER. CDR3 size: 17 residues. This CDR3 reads CASSQDIGTGNTGELFF. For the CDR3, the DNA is TGCGCCAGCAGCCAAGATATAGGGACAGGGAACACCGGGGAGCTGTTTTTT.

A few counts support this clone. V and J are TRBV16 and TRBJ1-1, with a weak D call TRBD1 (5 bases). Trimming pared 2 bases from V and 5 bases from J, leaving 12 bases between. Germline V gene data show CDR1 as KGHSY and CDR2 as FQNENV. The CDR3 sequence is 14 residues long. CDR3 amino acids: CASSQRDERTEAFF. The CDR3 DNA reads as TGTGCCAGCAGCCAAAGGGACGAGAGGACTGAAGCTTTCTTT.

The CDR3 coding sequence is TGTGCCAGCAGCCCCCGGGACAGTCACGAGCAGTACGTC. Amino acids: CASSPRDSHEQYV. V gene TRBV3-1 (or the pseudogene TRBV3-2) combines with J gene TRBJ2-7, with TRBD1 matching 7 bases. CDR3 length: 13 amino acids. CDR1 is LGHDT and CDR2 is YNNKEL in the germline V gene (reference sequence). The V segment lost 4 bases and the J segment 5 bases; nucleotides outside the gene matches: 5.

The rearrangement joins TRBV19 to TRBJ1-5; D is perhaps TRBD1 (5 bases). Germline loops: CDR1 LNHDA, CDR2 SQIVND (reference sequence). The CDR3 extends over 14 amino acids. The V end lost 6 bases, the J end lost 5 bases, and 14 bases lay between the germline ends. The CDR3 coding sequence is TGTGCCAGTAGGGGGTCCGGGGGGGATCAGCCCCAGCATTTT. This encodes CASRGSGGDQPQHF.

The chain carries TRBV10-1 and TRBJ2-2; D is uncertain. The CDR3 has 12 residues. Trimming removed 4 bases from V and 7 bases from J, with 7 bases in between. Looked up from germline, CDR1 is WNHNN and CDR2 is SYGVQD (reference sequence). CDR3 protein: CASSVLSGELFF. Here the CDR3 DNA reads TGCGCCAGCAGTGTTCTTAGCGGGGAGCTGTTTTTT.

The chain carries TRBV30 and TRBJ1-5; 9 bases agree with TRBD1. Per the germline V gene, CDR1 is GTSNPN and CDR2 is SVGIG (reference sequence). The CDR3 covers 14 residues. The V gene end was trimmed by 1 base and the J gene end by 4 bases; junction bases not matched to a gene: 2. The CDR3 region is CAWSGTGVNQPQHF. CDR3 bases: TGTGCCTGGAGTGGGACAGGGGTGAATCAGCCCCAGCATTTT.